The entry below describes one T cell receptor beta chain. The antigen is undetermined. Indicated treatment: around 19 received Ad26.COV2.S at low or high dose, single or two shots; roughly five received placebo; per-sample allocation not given. Repertoires come from day 63 after the first vaccine or placebo injection. This entry belongs to a study of Ad26.COV2.S vaccination and SARS-CoV-2 variants. Across the study: Participant was drawn from the COV1001 Ad26.COV2.S trial arm. Ad26.COV2.S was injected intramuscularly once or twice, 56 days apart.

General observations from the study: Vaccine and placebo groups showed comparable non-spike TCR breadth. Compared with placebo recipients, vaccine recipients had higher spike-specific TCR breadth.

The method was immunoSEQ multiplex PCR; TCRdb's version includes in-frame clones alone and lacks a portion of them. The sample has about 470,000 clones, 90% seen once. Per the germline V gene, CDR1 is SQVTM and CDR2 is ANQGSEA. The CDR3 is 13 residues long. V was shortened by 2 bases and J by 7 bases, with 12 bases between the two germline ends. This chain links TRBV29-1 with TRBJ2-4, with unresolved D. This TCR came from a person aged 18-60 years who received the Ad26.COV2.S COVID-19 vaccine or a placebo. The sequenced sample was peripheral blood, obtained in a trial of Ad26.COV2.S vaccine versus placebo. CDR3 DNA sequence: TGCAGCGTTGAAATAGGGCTGGTGAACATTCAGTACTTC. Translating it yields CSVEIGLVNIQYF.